This T cell receptor (beta chain) was profiled in a study of blood T cells in healthy people across ages. This CDR3 is 15 amino acids long. Germline-derived CDR1 and CDR2 are SGHTA and FQGTGA. V dropped 2 bases and J dropped 4 bases, with 11 bases sitting between them. Primed by a sample-barcoded 5' primer and a J-beta primer mix, a second PCR proceeded for about 6 to 12 cycles. With 12 random nucleotides, a template-switch adaptor tagged each individual cDNA molecule. TCRdb used MiXCR to reprocess the 5' RACE reads, holding one entry per CDR3 protein. The data show 600,000 to 900,000 distinct CDR3 sequences, with more than 25% seen just once and over 2.5% held by the top ten. This sample also belongs to another study, concerning T cells of mothers and their children. Per that paper: The donor cohort consisted of three healthy Caucasian mothers and their six children. In each mother, TCR beta CDR3 reads exceeded 8.5 million; in each child, they numbered approximately 3.3 million. Related mother-child pairs showed slightly, non-significantly higher overlap than unrelated pairs.

The receptor comes from a boy between 5 and 17 years old in good health. The chain has TRBV7-3 and TRBJ2-2; D may be TRBD2 (5 bases). Specimen: blood. DNA of the CDR3: TGTGCCAGCAGCTTACTCCTAGCCCCCACCGGGGAGCTGTTTTTT. Amino acids: CASSLLLAPTGELFF.